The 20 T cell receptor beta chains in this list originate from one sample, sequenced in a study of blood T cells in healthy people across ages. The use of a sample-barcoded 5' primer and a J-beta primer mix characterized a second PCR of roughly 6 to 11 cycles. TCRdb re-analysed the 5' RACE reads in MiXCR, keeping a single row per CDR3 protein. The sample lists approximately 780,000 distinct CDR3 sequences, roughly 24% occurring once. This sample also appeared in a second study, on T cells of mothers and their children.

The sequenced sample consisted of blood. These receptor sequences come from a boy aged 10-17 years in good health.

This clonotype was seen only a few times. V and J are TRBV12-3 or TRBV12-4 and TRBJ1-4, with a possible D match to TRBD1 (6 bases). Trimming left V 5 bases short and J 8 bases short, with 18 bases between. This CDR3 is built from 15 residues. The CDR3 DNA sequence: TGTGCCAGCAGTACCACAGGGTTAGGAGGGGAAAAACTGTTTTTT. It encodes CASSTTGLGGEKLFF.

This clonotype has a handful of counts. The CDR3 nucleotides read TGTGCCAGCAGCTTAGGACTAGCAGTGAAAGAGACCCAGTACTTC. Amino acid sequence: CASSLGLAVKETQYF. The chain links TRBV7-9 to TRBJ2-5; TRBD2 matches at 7 bases. Germline trimming cut 1 base from V and 3 bases from J; bases unmatched to any gene: 5. This CDR3 has 15 amino acids. CDR1 and CDR2 from the germline V gene are SEHNR and FQNEAQ (reference sequence).

The CDR3 region is CASSPGGREAFF. CDR3 DNA sequence: TGTGCCAGCAGCCCCGGGGGGCGTGAGGCTTTCTTT. The chain uses TRBV7-9 and TRBJ1-1; D might be TRBD1 (6 bases). The germline CDR1 and CDR2 sequences are SEHNR and FQNEAQ (reference sequence). V was shortened by 5 bases and J by 11 bases, with 15 bases between the two germline ends. This CDR3 has 12 residues.

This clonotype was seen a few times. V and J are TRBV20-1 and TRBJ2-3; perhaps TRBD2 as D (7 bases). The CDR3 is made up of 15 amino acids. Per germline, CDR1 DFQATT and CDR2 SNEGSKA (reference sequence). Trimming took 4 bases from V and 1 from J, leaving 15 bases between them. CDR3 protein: CSANGGGIRTDTQYF. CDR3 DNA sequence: TGCAGTGCTAATGGCGGGGGCATCCGCACAGATACGCAGTATTTT.

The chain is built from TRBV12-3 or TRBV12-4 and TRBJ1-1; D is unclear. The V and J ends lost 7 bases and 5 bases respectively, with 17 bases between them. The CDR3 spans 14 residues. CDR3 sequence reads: CASTANYRQTEAFF. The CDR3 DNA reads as TGTGCCAGCACCGCAAACTACCGGCAGACTGAAGCTTTCTTT.

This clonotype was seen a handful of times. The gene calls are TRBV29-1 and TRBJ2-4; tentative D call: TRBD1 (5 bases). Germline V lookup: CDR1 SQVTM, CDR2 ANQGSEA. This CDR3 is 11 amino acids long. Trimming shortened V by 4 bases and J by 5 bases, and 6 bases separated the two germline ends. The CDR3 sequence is CSVVRENIQYF. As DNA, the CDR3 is TGCAGCGTTGTCAGGGAAAACATTCAGTACTTC.

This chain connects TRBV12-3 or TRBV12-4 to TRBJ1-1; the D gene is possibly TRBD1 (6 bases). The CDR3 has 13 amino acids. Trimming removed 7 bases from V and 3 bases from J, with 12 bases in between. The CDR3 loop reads CASKQGQDTEAFF. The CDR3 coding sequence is TGTGCCAGCAAGCAGGGGCAGGACACTGAAGCTTTCTTT.

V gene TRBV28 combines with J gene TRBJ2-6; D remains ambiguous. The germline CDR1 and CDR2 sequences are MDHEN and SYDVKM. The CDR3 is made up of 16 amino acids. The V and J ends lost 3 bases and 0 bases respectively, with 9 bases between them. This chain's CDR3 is CASSLLISSGANVLTF. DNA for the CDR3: TGTGCCAGCAGTTTGCTAATATCCTCTGGGGCCAACGTCCTGACTTTC.

The CDR3 loop is CASSLEESGETQYF. The CDR3 DNA reads TGCGCCAGCAGCTTGGAGGAGTCTGGGGAGACCCAGTACTTC. V gene TRBV5-1 combines with J gene TRBJ2-5; D is unresolved. The CDR3 totals 14 residues. V lost 0 bases and J 5 bases, leaving 11 bases between the germline ends. Germline CDR1 reads SGHRS; CDR2 reads YFSETQ. The full variable domain, in which reference TRBV5-1 and TRBJ2-5 provide the parts outside the CDR3, is KAGVTQTPRYLIKTRGQQVTLSCSPISGHRSVSWYQQTPGQGLQFLFEYFSETQRNKGNFPGRFSGRQFSNSRSEMNVSTLELGDSALYLCASSLEESGETQYFGPGTRLLVL.

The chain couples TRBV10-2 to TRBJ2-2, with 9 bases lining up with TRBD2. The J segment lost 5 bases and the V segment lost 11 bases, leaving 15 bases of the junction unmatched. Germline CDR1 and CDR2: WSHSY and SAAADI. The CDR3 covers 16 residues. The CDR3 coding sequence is TGCGCCGGACAATCCATAGCGGGGGTCTCTACCGGGGAGCTGTTTTTT. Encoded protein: CAGQSIAGVSTGELFF.

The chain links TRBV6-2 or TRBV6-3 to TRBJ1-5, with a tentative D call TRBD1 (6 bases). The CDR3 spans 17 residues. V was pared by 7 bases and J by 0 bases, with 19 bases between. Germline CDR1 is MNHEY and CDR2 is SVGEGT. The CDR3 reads CASKGLDSSYSNQPQHF. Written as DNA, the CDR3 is TGTGCCAGCAAAGGATTGGACAGTTCCTATAGCAATCAGCCCCAGCATTTT.

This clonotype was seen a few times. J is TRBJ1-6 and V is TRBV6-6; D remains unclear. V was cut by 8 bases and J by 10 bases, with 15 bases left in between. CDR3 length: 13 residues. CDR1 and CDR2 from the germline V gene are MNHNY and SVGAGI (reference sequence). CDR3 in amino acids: CASVPGSQSPLHF. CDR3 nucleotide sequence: TGTGCCAGCGTTCCGGGTTCGCAATCACCCCTCCACTTT.

CDR3 DNA sequence: TGCGCCAGCAATCCGGAGAGGGGTGCACCCCTCCACTTT. It is translated as CASNPERGAPLHF. V is TRBV10-1 and J is TRBJ1-6; D possibly corresponds to TRBD1 (5 bases). Germline CDR1 and CDR2: WNHNN and SYGVQD (reference sequence). The CDR3 length is 13 residues. V was trimmed by 7 bases and J by 11 bases, leaving 15 bases between them.

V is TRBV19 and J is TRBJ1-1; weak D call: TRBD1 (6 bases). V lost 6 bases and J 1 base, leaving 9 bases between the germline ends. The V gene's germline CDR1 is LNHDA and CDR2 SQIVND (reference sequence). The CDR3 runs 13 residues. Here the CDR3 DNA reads TGTGCCAGTAGCGGGACACCGAACACTGAAGCTTTCTTT. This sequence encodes CASSGTPNTEAFF.

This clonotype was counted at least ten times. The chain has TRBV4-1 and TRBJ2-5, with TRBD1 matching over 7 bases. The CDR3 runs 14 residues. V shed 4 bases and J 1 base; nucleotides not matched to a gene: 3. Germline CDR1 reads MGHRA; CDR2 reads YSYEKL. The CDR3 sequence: CASSRGTAQETQYF. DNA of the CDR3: TGCGCCAGCAGCCGGGGGACAGCCCAAGAGACCCAGTACTTC.

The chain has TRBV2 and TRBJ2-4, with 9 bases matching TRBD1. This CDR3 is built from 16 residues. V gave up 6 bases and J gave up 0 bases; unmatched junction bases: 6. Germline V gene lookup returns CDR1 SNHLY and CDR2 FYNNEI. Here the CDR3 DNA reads TGTGCCAGCAGGGACACAGGGGGCCGAGCCAAAAACATTCAGTACTTC. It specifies CASRDTGGRAKNIQYF.

The chain's CDR3 is CASSSGPGTENEQFF. CDR3 DNA: TGCGCCAGCAGCTCAGGACCGGGGACAGAAAATGAGCAGTTCTTC. The chain links TRBV5-1 to TRBJ2-7, with 7 bases fitting TRBD1. The DNA end favors TRBJ2-1, so the J call may be wrong. Germline CDR1 is SGHRS and CDR2 is YFSETQ. The CDR3 sequence is 15 residues long.

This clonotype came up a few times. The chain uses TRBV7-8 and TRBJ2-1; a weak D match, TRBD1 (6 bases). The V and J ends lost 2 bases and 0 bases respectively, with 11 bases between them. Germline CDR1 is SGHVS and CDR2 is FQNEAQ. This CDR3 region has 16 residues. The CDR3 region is CASSLRKDSSYNEQFF. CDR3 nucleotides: TGTGCCAGCAGCTTACGAAAGGACAGCTCCTACAATGAGCAGTTCTTC.

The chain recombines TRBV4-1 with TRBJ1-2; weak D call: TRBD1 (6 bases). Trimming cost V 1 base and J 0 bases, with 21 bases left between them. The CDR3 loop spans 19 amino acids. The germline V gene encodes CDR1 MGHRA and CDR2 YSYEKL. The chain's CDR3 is CASSQGRLSGASPNYGYTF. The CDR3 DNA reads TGCGCCAGCAGCCAAGGTCGTCTGTCAGGGGCATCCCCTAACTATGGCTACACCTTC.

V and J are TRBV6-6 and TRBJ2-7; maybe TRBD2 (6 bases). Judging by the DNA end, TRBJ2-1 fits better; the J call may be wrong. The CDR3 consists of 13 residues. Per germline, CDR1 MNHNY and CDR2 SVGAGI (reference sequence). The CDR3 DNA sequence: TGTGCCAGCAGTCTCTCGGGGCGGGGTGAGCAGTTCTTC. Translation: CASSLSGRGEQFF.